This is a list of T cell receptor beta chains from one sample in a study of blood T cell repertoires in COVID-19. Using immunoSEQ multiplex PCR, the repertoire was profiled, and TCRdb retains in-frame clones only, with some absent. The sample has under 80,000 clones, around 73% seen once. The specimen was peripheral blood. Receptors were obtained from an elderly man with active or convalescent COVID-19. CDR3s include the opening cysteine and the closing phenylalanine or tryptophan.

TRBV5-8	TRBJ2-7	CASSPLVGSGSLRTEQYF
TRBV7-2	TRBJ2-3	CASSSGTGNTDTQYF
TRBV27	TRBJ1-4	CASTKTGKTEKLFF
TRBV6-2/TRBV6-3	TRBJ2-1	CASSYSQREIYNEQFF
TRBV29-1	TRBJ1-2	CSAAGGLLNGYTF
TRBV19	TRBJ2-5	CASSKARAGQGQETQYF
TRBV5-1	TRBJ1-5	CASSLTGTGLGHQPQHF
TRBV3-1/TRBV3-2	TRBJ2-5	CASSQDSSGGKTQYF
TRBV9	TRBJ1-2	CASSVGPDTTGYTF
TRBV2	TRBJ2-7	CASSRGSYEQYF
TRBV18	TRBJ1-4	CASSPRAGGQNEKLFF
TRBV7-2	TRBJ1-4	CASSLGPAEEGTNEKLFF
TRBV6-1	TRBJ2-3	CASSEFTSSTDTQYF
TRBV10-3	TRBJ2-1	CAISETLSSGGALRSFF
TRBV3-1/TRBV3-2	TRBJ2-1	CASSQNPPRGQFF
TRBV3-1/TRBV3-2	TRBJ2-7	CASSPTSGNYEQYF
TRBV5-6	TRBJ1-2	CASSLGQFRVGYTF
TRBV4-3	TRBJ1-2	CASSQGLGGGYTF
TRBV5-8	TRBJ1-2	CASSFKGEGGYTF
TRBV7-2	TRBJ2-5	CASSLGQREIQETQYF
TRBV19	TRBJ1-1	CASIGNLNTEAFF
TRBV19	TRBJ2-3	CASSMLVQTDTQYF
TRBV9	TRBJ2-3	CASSVSWSTDTQYF
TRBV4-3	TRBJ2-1	CASSHLAGTVLDEQFF
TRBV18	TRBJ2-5	CASSSTSPKGETQYF
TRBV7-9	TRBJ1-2	CASSTNKNRLTNYGYTF
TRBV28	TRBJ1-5	CASSVPSIRTQHF
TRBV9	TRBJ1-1	CASSARSAGSGYTEAFF
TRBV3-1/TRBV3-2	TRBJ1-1	CASSHPGQSFEAFF
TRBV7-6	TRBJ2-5	CASSLVGGETQYF
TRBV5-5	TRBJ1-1	CASSSRGAGFGYTEAFF
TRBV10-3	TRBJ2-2	CAISESSSGTFTGELFF
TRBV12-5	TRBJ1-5	CASGLVVGPQPQHF
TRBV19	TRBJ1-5	CATSPLGGNQPQHF
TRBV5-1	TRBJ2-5	CASSGQQTGVETQYF
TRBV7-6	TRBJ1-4	CASSLVGRADATNEKLFF
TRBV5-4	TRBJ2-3	CASSGGQFTDTQYF
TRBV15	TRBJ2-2	CATSRHRGGLNTGELFF
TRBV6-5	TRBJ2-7	CASRTSDRPYEQYF
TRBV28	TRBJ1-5	CASSSSPKVRVSNQPQHF
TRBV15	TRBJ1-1	CATSRGGDIEAFF
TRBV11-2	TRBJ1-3	CASSLSTGGIGNTIYF
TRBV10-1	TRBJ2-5	CASSDGVGADQETQYF
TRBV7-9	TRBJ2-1	CASSLTREYNEQFF
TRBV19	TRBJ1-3	CASSWDSTYAGNTIYF
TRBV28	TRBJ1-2	CASSSQIQGAGGYTF
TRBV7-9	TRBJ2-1	CAGLTGGDNEQFF
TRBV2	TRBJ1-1	CASTRTGTGLTEAFF
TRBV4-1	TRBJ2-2	CASSPGLGGTGELFF
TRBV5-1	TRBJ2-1	CASSLTLGLAGTIEQFF
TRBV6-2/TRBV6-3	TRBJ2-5	CASSLRPYGGETQYF
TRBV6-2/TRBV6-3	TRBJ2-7	CASSRDRGSAAWFYEQYF
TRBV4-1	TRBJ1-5	CASSRGHQPQHF
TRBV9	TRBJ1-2	CASSPQGASYGYTF
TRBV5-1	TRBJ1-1	CASSLAGGSMNTEAFF
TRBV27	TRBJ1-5	CASSLGTGNQPQHF